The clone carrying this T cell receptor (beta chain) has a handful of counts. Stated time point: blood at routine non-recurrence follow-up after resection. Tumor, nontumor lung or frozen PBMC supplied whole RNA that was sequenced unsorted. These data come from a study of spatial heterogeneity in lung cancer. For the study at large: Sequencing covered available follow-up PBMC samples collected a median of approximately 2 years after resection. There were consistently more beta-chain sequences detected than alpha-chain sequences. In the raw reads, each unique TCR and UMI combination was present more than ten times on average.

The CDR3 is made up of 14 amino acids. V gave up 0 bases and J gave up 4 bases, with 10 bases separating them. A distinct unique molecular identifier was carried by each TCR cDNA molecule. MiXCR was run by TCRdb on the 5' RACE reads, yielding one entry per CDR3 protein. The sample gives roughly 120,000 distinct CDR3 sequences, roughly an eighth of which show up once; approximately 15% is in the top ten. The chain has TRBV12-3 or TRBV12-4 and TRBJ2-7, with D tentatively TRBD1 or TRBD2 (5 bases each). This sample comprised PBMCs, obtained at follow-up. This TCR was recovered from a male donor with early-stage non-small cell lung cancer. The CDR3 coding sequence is TGTGCCAGCAGTTTAGCCGGGACCGAGTACGAGCAGTACTTC. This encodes CASSLAGTEYEQYF.